These 4 T cell receptor beta chains share one sample of origin, sequenced in a study of tumor-infiltrating lymphocytes in localized non-small cell lung cancer. Sequencing was performed with immunoSEQ multiplex PCR; in TCRdb, only in-frame clones are kept and a portion is missing. The table shows 5,000 to 6,000 clones, with approximately 66% occurring only once. The sequenced sample was uninvolved lung tissue not adjacent to the tumor. The receptors stem from a human donor with non-small cell lung cancer.

This rearrangement joins TRBV2 to TRBJ2-1, with 7 bases matching TRBD2. CDR1 and CDR2 (germline): SNHLY, FYNNEI. The CDR3 extends over 14 amino acids. The V segment lost 3 bases and the J segment 2 bases; nucleotides outside the gene matches: 1. The CDR3 DNA sequence: TGTGCCAGCAGTGACGGGGGGACCTACAATGAGCAGTTCTTC. This codes for CASSDGGTYNEQFF.

The V and J genes are TRBV9 and TRBJ2-7; TRBD2 might be the D (5 bases). In germline, CDR1 is SGDLS, CDR2 YYNGEE. Trimming left V 4 bases short and J 6 bases short, with 23 bases between. This CDR3 is 16 amino acids long. The CDR3 coding sequence is TGTGCCAGCAGCCTTACCCCCAGCGTTGCCGAGGGCGAGCAGTACTTC. Its protein is CASSLTPSVAEGEQYF.

The rearrangement links TRBV5-1 to TRBJ2-7; D is perhaps TRBD1 (6 bases). This CDR3 spans 16 amino acids. Germline CDR1 SGHRS, CDR2 YFSETQ. V was cut by 4 bases and J by 4 bases, with 21 bases left in between. CDR3 DNA: TGCGCCAGCAGCCTAAACTATCCCGGGACACTTTACGAGCAGTACTTC. Its protein product is CASSLNYPGTLYEQYF. Supplemented by reference TRBV5-1 and TRBJ2-7, the full variable domain reads KAGVTQTPRYLIKTRGQQVTLSCSPISGHRSVSWYQQTPGQGLQFLFEYFSETQRNKGNFPGRFSGRQFSNSRSEMNVSTLELGDSALYLCASSLNYPGTLYEQYFGPGTRLTVT.

The rearrangement links TRBV27 to TRBJ2-7, with a weak D call TRBD2 (6 bases). The V end was cut by 3 bases, the J end by 4 bases, with 13 bases between. This CDR3 contains 14 residues. Germline CDR1 reads MNHEY; CDR2 reads SMNVEV (reference sequence). CDR3 nucleotide sequence: TGTGCCAGCAGTTTGGGGCCAGCGGGTTACGAGCAGTACTTC. Amino acid sequence: CASSLGPAGYEQYF.